This T cell receptor beta chain came from a study of blood T cell repertoires in COVID-19 (dated by TCRdb to 2019 to 2021). Concerning the study at large: Collaborator samples came from the United States, Italy and Spain and covered acute and convalescent phases of COVID-19. The repertoires were released in a freely available public database intended as a resource for research on the immune response to SARS-CoV-2. A de-identified subject ID, COVID-19 status, age in years and sex were almost always included in the sample metadata. Samples came from the ongoing ImmuneRACE study (first 160 participants) plus 1,254 subjects from 6 global collaborators. The dataset comprised deeply sampled blood TCRbeta repertoires from subjects exposed to, actively infected with, or recovered from COVID-19. Where HLA class I and class II types were available, the types were taken from metadata supplied by the sample provider, not from assay-based typing. The prospective study material was composed of cDNA or gDNA derived from T cells, B-cell-depleted T cells, or PBMCs.

What the research found in general, with its limitations: The amount of clinical and demographic metadata varied by source and participant and was provided uncurated.

Each collaborating institution followed its own protocols to collect whole blood in K2EDTA tubes. For TCRbeta analysis, collaborators shipped samples in one of three forms: frozen whole blood, isolated PBMCs, or DNA extracted from either of those sample types. With regard to this clone: Its antigen is not yet known. Base qualities are not recorded, but no much larger clone differs from it by a single base.

As encoded in the germline V gene, CDR1 is KGHSH while CDR2 is LQKENI. CDR3 length: 14 amino acids, cysteine to phenylalanine. The retained sequence is limited to the CDR3, 42 bases, with the frame set at the first base. Ends trimmed: V by 5 bases, J by 4 bases; bases unmatched to a gene: 7. TCRbeta CDR3 regions were amplified from genomic DNA by means of the immunoSEQ Assay, a bias-controlled multiplex PCR. Regarding the original processing steps: Nucleated cell counts per sample were estimated from amplification of reference gene primers within the assay. To quantify the absolute abundance of each unique TCRbeta CDR3 rearrangement, sequence reads were collapsed and filtered. For each sample, productive Simpson clonality was calculated by taking the square root of Simpson's diversity index across productive rearrangements. TCRdb re-hosts the immuneACCESS table, in-frame sequences only. Its copies lack some clones; in the studies checked, an unresolved V gene accounts for under half of them, and the cause for the rest is not known. The V and J calls and the clone size are those of that table, but D and trimming were determined from the DNA. The sample has more than 200,000 clones on record, 70% to 90% of them singletons. The top ten hold 3% to 3.5% of the sample.

This sequence was found in a man aged 18-30 years with active or convalescent COVID-19. The chain uses TRBV18 and TRBJ2-5, with 7 bases in between that match TRBD2. Sequencing input: peripheral blood. The base sequence is TGTGCCAGCTCATCAGGACTAGTGGGAGAGACCCAGTACTTC. This is translated as CASSSGLVGETQYF.